The 11 T cell receptor beta chains below were found in one sample sequenced in a study of graft-versus-host responses after intestinal transplantation. These receptors' antigens are unknown. Data came from immunoSEQ multiplex PCR; TCRdb stores just in-frame clones and leaves some out. This table has about 78,000 clones, 90% appearing once. The source was unstimulated CD8+ T cells sorted from spleen or lymph node cells, collected before transplant. All receptors come from a human donor who was the organ donor for an intestinal transplant.

This chain connects TRBV6-1 to TRBJ1-4, with D hard to call. V lost 8 bases and J lost 6, with 10 bases in between. CDR1 and CDR2 (germline): MNHNS, SASEGT. The CDR3 extends over 12 amino acids. CDR3 DNA: TGTGCCAGCGCCAGTGATGATGAAAAACTGTTTTTT. Amino acid sequence: CASASDDEKLFF.

The chain couples TRBV4-3 to TRBJ1-6, with TRBD1 matching 8 bases. The trim removed 0 bases at V and 5 bases at J, leaving 6 bases unmatched. Germline lookup yields CDR1 LGHNA and CDR2 YSLEER. This CDR3 is 17 amino acids long. The DNA for the CDR3 is TGCGCCAGCAGCCAAGATCTTGGACAGGGTGATAATTCACCCCTCCACTTT. It translates to CASSQDLGQGDNSPLHF.

V is TRBV18 and J is TRBJ2-2; 7 positions agree with TRBD1. The CDR3 extends over 14 amino acids. The V segment lost 5 bases and the J segment 3 bases; nucleotides outside the gene matches: 3. The germline gives CDR1 KGHSH, CDR2 LQKENI. The CDR3 reads CASSGDRHTGELFF. CDR3 nucleotides: TGTGCCAGCTCAGGGGACAGACACACCGGGGAGCTGTTTTTT.

The V call is TRBV27, the J call TRBJ2-3, with 11 bases identical to TRBD2. Unmatched junction bases numbered 7, after V lost 5 bases and J lost 0 bases. The CDR3 is made up of 17 amino acids. CDR1 is MNHEY and CDR2 is SMNVEV in the germline V gene (reference sequence). The CDR3 DNA is TGTGCCAGCAGTCCTCCCGGGACTAGCGGTAGCACAGATACGCAGTATTTT. Translating gives CASSPPGTSGSTDTQYF.

The chain couples TRBV28 to TRBJ2-5; 9 nucleotides agree with TRBD1. This CDR3 is 14 amino acids long. The V and J ends lost 7 bases and 5 bases, in that order; junction bases with no gene match: 8. Germline V lookup: CDR1 MDHEN, CDR2 SYDVKM. CDR3 amino acids: CASTEQGAGETQYF. CDR3 nucleotide sequence: TGTGCCAGCACTGAACAGGGGGCCGGGGAGACCCAGTACTTC.

The V and J genes are TRBV11-2 and TRBJ2-3; TRBD2 matches 8 bases. This CDR3 has 19 amino acids. The V and J ends lost 1 base and 2 bases, in that order; junction bases with no gene match: 14. The germline V gene encodes CDR1 SGHAT and CDR2 FQNNGV. In DNA, the CDR3 is TGTGCCAGCAGCTTAGTAGCCCCCCCAGGCGGGGGGTCCACAGATACGCAGTATTTT. Translation: CASSLVAPPGGGSTDTQYF.

The chain employs TRBV9 and TRBJ2-1; 10 bases align to TRBD1. The V and J ends lost 0 bases and 0 bases, in that order; junction bases with no gene match: 6. CDR3 length equals 18 residues. In germline, CDR1 is SGDLS, CDR2 YYNGEE. The CDR3 protein is CASSVATGQGSSYNEQFF. The CDR3 DNA reads as TGTGCCAGCAGCGTAGCTACGGGACAGGGGAGCTCCTACAATGAGCAGTTCTTC. The whole variable domain, filled in from reference TRBV9 and TRBJ2-1, reads DSGVTQTPKHLITATGQRVTLRCSPRSGDLSVYWYQQSLDQGLQFLIQYYNGEERAKGNILERFSAQQFPDLHSELNLSSLELGDSALYFCASSVATGQGSSYNEQFFGPGTRLTVL.

The chain links TRBV30 to TRBJ1-2, with D perhaps TRBD1 (6 bases). V shed 8 bases and J shed 0 bases, with 28 bases lying between them. The CDR3 is made up of 18 amino acids. The germline V gene has CDR1 GTSNPN and CDR2 SVGIG (reference sequence). The CDR3 protein is CAPPTSTGTQTTNYGYTF. CDR3 nucleotide sequence: TGTGCCCCACCTACATCAACCGGGACACAAACCACTAACTATGGCTACACCTTC.

The chain couples TRBV5-1 to TRBJ2-1, with a possible D match to TRBD2 (6 bases). CDR1 is SGHRS and CDR2 is YFSETQ in the germline V gene. Trimming cost V 2 bases and J 8 bases, with 29 bases left between them. The CDR3 is 19 residues long. The CDR3, as DNA: TGCGCCAGCAGCTTTACGTTAGTACTGGTGACTAGTTTTTCCGATGAGCAGTTCTTC. Encoded protein: CASSFTLVLVTSFSDEQFF.

As for this clone: An end of the junction does not agree with germline; a read error may underlie this. This chain uses TRBV7-7 with TRBJ2-2, with 9 bases aligning to TRBD1. Germline V gene data show CDR1 as SSHAT and CDR2 as FNYEAQ (reference sequence). The CDR3 is 17 amino acids. The CDR3 protein is CASSLALGGQGSGELFF. CDR3 nucleotides: TGTGCTAGCAGCTTAGCCTTGGGGGGACAGGGATCCGGGGAGCTGTTTTTT. Variable domain in full (rest from reference TRBV7-7 and TRBJ2-2): GAGVSQSPRYKVTKRGQDVTLRCDPISSHATLYWYQQALGQGPEFLTYFNYEAQPDKSGLPSDRFSAERPEGSISTLTIQRTEQRDSAMYRCASSLALGGQGSGELFFGEGSRLTVL.

The CDR3 here is CASSGRGYNEQFF. The CDR3 DNA reads TGTGCCAGCAGCGGGAGGGGGTACAATGAGCAGTTCTTC. The chain has TRBV11-3 and TRBJ2-1; tentatively, D is TRBD2 (7 bases). CDR1 and CDR2 from the germline V gene are SGHNT and YENEEA. Trimming cost V 5 bases and J 4 bases, with 9 bases left between them. The CDR3 is made up of 13 amino acids.